This TCR beta chain derives from a study of blood T cell repertoires in COVID-19. About the study: The United States, Italy and Spain supplied acute and convalescent COVID-19 samples. T cells, B-cell-depleted T cells, or PBMCs provided the cDNA or gDNA that served as material.

V was clipped by 0 bases and J by 8 bases, with 16 bases between them. The V gene's germline CDR1 is KGHSH and CDR2 LQKENI. The CDR3 is made up of 15 amino acids. As processed by the authors: Nucleated cell number was recorded as an estimate derived from reference gene primer amplification. Using immunoSEQ multiplex PCR, the repertoire was profiled, and TCRdb retains in-frame clones only, with some absent. The V and J calls and the clone size are those of that table, but D and trimming were determined from the DNA. The table lists some 64,000 clones, about 88% of them singletons. Sequenced material: peripheral blood. This sequence joins TRBV18 and TRBJ1-2; TRBD1 might be the D (6 bases). This sequence was found in a man aged 65 to 85 with acute or convalescent COVID-19. The CDR3 coding sequence is TGTGCCAGCTCACCACCGGGTAGCCAGGGGTGGGGCTACACCTTC. Its protein product is CASSPPGSQGWGYTF.